These T cell receptor beta chains were read from a single sample in a study of blood T cell repertoires in COVID-19. The data were produced by immunoSEQ multiplex PCR, yet TCRdb's version contains in-frame clones alone and is incomplete. The sample carries approximately 350,000 clones, around 82% recorded once. The sample was peripheral blood. The receptor set was obtained from a man younger than 45 with active or convalescent COVID-19. CDR3s include the opening cysteine and the closing phenylalanine or tryptophan. Fields, in order: J gene, V gene, CDR3 protein.

>TRBJ2-1|TRBV29-1
CSVEGRLAGSYNEQFF
>TRBJ2-4|TRBV19
CASSMRRERNIQYF
>TRBJ2-3|TRBV9
CASSQSASSRTDTQYF
>TRBJ2-1|TRBV2
CASSEEWASAYNEQFF
>TRBJ2-3|TRBV7-9
CASSLDGTSTDTQYF
>TRBJ1-1|TRBV25-1
CASQRRGLHEAFF
>TRBJ2-7|TRBV5-6
CASSSQGSLFNEQYF
>TRBJ1-2|TRBV5-8
CASSSSRIQGKNYGYTF
>TRBJ1-1|TRBV9
CASSLGSGNTEAFF
>TRBJ2-7|TRBV9
CASSYGGAAYEQYF
>TRBJ2-1|TRBV27
CASSHLAAEQFF
>TRBJ2-5|TRBV6-5
CASSYSRGGGSETQYF
>TRBJ1-1|TRBV7-8
CASSLPLWGGRNTEAFF
>TRBJ2-7|TRBV24-1
CATSDPGTSGSYEQYF
>TRBJ2-1|TRBV9
CASSVVLAGGRNEQFF
>TRBJ2-1|TRBV6-1
CASSEIAGLAGYNEQFF
>TRBJ1-6|TRBV12-3/TRBV12-4
CASRPGVSPLHF
>TRBJ1-1|TRBV5-6
CASSIGTQTEAFF
>TRBJ2-6|TRBV14
CASSHFGVGANVLTF
>TRBJ1-1|TRBV5-3
CARSSHFKTGTHDTEAFF
>TRBJ2-3|TRBV9
CASSRRLAGVEDTQYF
>TRBJ2-5|TRBV5-4
CASSSGGSQETQYF
>TRBJ1-1|TRBV7-8
CASSLRRSLRNTEAFF
>TRBJ2-7|TRBV6-5
CASRTGEAGEQYF
>TRBJ2-7|TRBV6-5
CASSQNYEQYF
>TRBJ2-1|TRBV6-5
CASSWGTSSYNEQFF
>TRBJ2-7|TRBV5-4
CASTQTGFGNYEQYF
>TRBJ2-7|TRBV7-9
CASSLKRSRGYEQYF
>TRBJ2-1|TRBV9
CASSPGGDLSSYNEQFF